Reported below is one TCR beta chain. Antigen specificity is unknown. Caucasian adults living in Nashville, Tennessee, provided all samples. Into CD45RA+ naive and CD45RA-negative memory subsets, the CD4+ cells were split. The entry originates in a study of shared clonotypes between healthy human individuals. Points from the study as a whole: Compared with memory subsets, naive subsets generally had larger estimated richness.

The CDR3 length is 15 residues. Deletions cut 11 bases from V and 0 bases from J, with 19 bases between. The V gene's germline CDR1 is SNHLY and CDR2 FYNNEI. The protocol was immunoSEQ multiplex PCR, while the TCRdb copy is restricted to in-frame clones and leaves out a portion. The sample lists 2.5 million or so clones; approximately 92% were seen once. J is TRBJ2-5 and V is TRBV2; D perhaps matches TRBD2 (6 bases). The sequenced sample consisted of naive CD4+ T cells sorted from blood. This sample's subset: CD45RA+ positively selected. The receptor was isolated from a man between 18 and 35 years old in good health. The CDR3 sequence: CADSIRDWYQETQYF. In nucleotides, the CDR3 is TGTGCCGACAGCATCCGGGACTGGTACCAAGAGACCCAGTACTTC.